The text below deals with one T cell receptor beta chain. Sequencing used immunoSEQ multiplex PCR; TCRdb keeps in-frame clones, though not all of them. Found here are almost 400,000 clones, approximately 90% of them singletons; the top ten hold around 0.91%. The CDR3 contains 12 residues. The V and J ends lost 9 bases and 2 bases respectively, with 7 bases between them. Germline V gene data show CDR1 as KGHDR and CDR2 as SFDVKD. This sample was taken from a study of blood T cell repertoires in COVID-19. Looking at the study overall: PBMCs, B-cell-depleted T cells, or T cells provided the cDNA or gDNA that made up the material.

This clonotype was sampled from a woman in her thirties with acute COVID-19. The gene calls are TRBV24-1 and TRBJ1-5; no firm D call. The sample taken for sequencing was PBMCs or T cells enriched from blood (not recorded which). The CDR3 region is CATAHGNQPQHF. DNA for the CDR3: TGTGCCACCGCACATGGCAATCAGCCCCAGCATTTT.